These 19 T cell receptor beta chains came from one sample sequenced in a study of shared clonotypes between healthy human individuals. Profiled with immunoSEQ multiplex PCR; TCRdb holds only in-frame clones, not every one. There are about 980,000 clones in the sample; 60% to 85% occur only once, and around 1.5% lies in the top ten. Specimen: memory CD4+ T cells sorted from blood. Specified subset: CD45RA-negative fraction. These receptors originate from a young man in good health.

The chain has TRBV5-4 and TRBJ2-7, with D perhaps TRBD1 or TRBD2 (6 bases each). This CDR3 is 15 amino acids long. CDR1 and CDR2 (germline): SGHNT, YYREEE (reference sequence). Between the trimmed V and J ends, which lost 0 bases and 7 bases, there was a span of 17 bases. This CDR3 is CASSLGALGAGEQYF. The CDR3 region has the DNA TGTGCCAGCAGCTTGGGAGCCTTGGGGGCGGGGGAGCAGTACTTC.

As DNA, the CDR3 is TGTGCCAGCAGTCTGCTAGCGGCTACCACCGGGGAGCTGTTTTTT. The encoded protein is CASSLLAATTGELFF. This rearrangement joins TRBV7-2 to TRBJ2-2; TRBD2 aligns across 7 bases. CDR1 SGHTA and CDR2 FQGNSA come from the germline V gene. The CDR3 sequence is 15 residues long. Trimming removed 6 bases from V and 4 bases from J; junction bases left unmatched: 8.

The V call is TRBV4-3, the J call TRBJ2-1; D possibly corresponds to TRBD2 (6 bases). Germline V gene lookup returns CDR1 LGHNA and CDR2 YSLEER. With 0 bases removed from V and 4 bases from J, the gap between germline ends came to 13 bases. This CDR3 region has 16 residues. Written as DNA, the CDR3 is TGCGCCAGCAGCCAAGATTACCCTAGCGCTTACAATGAGCAGTTCTTC. Its protein product is CASSQDYPSAYNEQFF.

This clone was seen only once. The genes are TRBV19 and TRBJ2-5, with 9 bases aligning to TRBD1. The CDR3 has 15 amino acids. Germline values: CDR1 LNHDA, CDR2 SQIVND (reference sequence). Unmatched junction bases numbered 1, after V lost 2 bases and J lost 0 bases. CDR3 sequence (DNA): TGTGCCAGTAGTATATGGGACAGGGACCAAGAGACCCAGTACTTC. It translates to CASSIWDRDQETQYF. Variable domain in full (rest from reference TRBV19 and TRBJ2-5): DGGITQSPKYLFRKEGQNVTLSCEQNLNHDAMYWYRQDPGQGLRLIYYSQIVNDFQKGDIAEGYSVSREKKESFPLTVTSAQKNPTAFYLCASSIWDRDQETQYFGPGTRLLVL.

The chain is built from TRBV19 and TRBJ2-2, with a weak D call TRBD1 (6 bases). V gave up 4 bases and J gave up 1 base, with 13 bases separating them. The CDR3 contains 16 residues. The germline gives CDR1 LNHDA, CDR2 SQIVND (reference sequence). The CDR3 DNA is TGTGCCAGTAGTAGTAGACAGGTGATGAACACCGGGGAGCTGTTTTTT. Amino acids: CASSSRQVMNTGELFF.

V gene TRBV7-3 combines with J gene TRBJ1-1; D perhaps matches TRBD1 (5 bases). The CDR3 is 14 amino acids. Trimming left V 0 bases short and J 6 bases short, with 11 bases between. Germline V gene sequence: CDR1 SGHTA, CDR2 FQGTGA. The CDR3 reads CASSLTVGVSEAFF. The DNA of the CDR3 is TGTGCCAGCAGCTTAACGGTGGGGGTCTCTGAAGCTTTCTTT.

Comment on this clone: Other DNA sequences of this sample code for an identical CDR3. This sequence joins TRBV30 and TRBJ1-1; D ambiguous. Trimming cost V 1 base and J 5 bases, with 5 bases left between them. The CDR3 has 11 residues. From germline, CDR1 is GTSNPN and CDR2 SVGIG (reference sequence). CDR3 loop: CAWSGRTEAFF. The CDR3 bases are TGTGCCTGGAGTGGGCGTACTGAAGCTTTCTTT.

The J gene is TRBJ2-1, the V gene TRBV9; 9 positions agree with TRBD2. The V gene end was trimmed by 4 bases and the J gene end by 1 base; junction bases not matched to a gene: 6. CDR3 length: 16 amino acids. Looked up from germline, CDR1 is SGDLS and CDR2 is YYNGEE. CDR3 in amino acids: CASSTFSGSSYNEQFF. The CDR3 DNA sequence: TGTGCCAGCAGCACCTTTAGCGGGAGTTCCTACAATGAGCAGTTCTTC. Looking up the rest from reference TRBV9 and TRBJ2-1 gives the full variable domain: DSGVTQTPKHLITATGQRVTLRCSPRSGDLSVYWYQQSLDQGLQFLIQYYNGEERAKGNILERFSAQQFPDLHSELNLSSLELGDSALYFCASSTFSGSSYNEQFFGPGTRLTVL.

This clone showed up many times. The chain combines TRBV5-4 with TRBJ2-1, with TRBD2 as a possible D gene (6 bases). V was pared by 0 bases and J by 2 bases, with 15 bases between. This CDR3 has 17 residues. CDR1 SGHNT and CDR2 YYREEE come from the germline V gene (reference sequence). CDR3 loop: CASSLGSPAGTYNEQFF. CDR3 bases: TGTGCCAGCAGCTTGGGGTCGCCAGCGGGTACCTACAATGAGCAGTTCTTC. Drawing the rest from reference TRBV5-4 and TRBJ2-1, the complete variable domain is ETGVTQSPTHLIKTRGQQVTLRCSSQSGHNTVSWYQQALGQGPQFIFQYYREEENGRGNFPPRFSGLQFPNYSSELNVNALELDDSALYLCASSLGSPAGTYNEQFFGPGTRLTVL.

This clone was picked up many times. The chain carries TRBV12-5 and TRBJ1-1; the D is unclear. The CDR3 spans 14 residues. The germline V and J ends were trimmed by 6 bases and 1 base, with 12 bases remaining between them. The germline V gene has CDR1 LGHNT and CDR2 FRNRAP. DNA for the CDR3: TGTGCTAGTGGCATAGGTGGAGCGAACACTGAAGCTTTCTTT. This sequence encodes CASGIGGANTEAFF.

The V gene is TRBV6-5, the J gene TRBJ1-1; D not resolved. Trimming stripped 5 bases from V and 1 base from J, with 11 bases between. The CDR3 is 14 residues long. Germline values: CDR1 MNHEY, CDR2 SVGAGI. The CDR3 sequence is CASSARNGNTEAFF. CDR3 bases: TGTGCCAGCAGTGCCCGAAACGGGAACACTGAAGCTTTCTTT.

The rearrangement joins TRBV7-2 to TRBJ2-1; 8 bases fit TRBD2. Germline assignment: CDR1 SGHTA and CDR2 FQGNSA. The CDR3 length is 14 residues. V shed 5 bases, J shed 8 bases, and the junction held 8 bases outside the gene matches. In nucleotides, the CDR3 is TGTGCCAGCAGCCCCGGGGGGGGTTCTTATGAGCAGTTCTTC. This translates into CASSPGGGSYEQFF.

CDR3 sequence reads: CAWSGLGDNEQFF. The CDR3 nucleotides are TGTGCCTGGAGCGGACTAGGGGACAATGAGCAGTTCTTC. This chain connects TRBV30 to TRBJ2-1; 7 positions agree with TRBD2. This CDR3 contains 13 residues. Germline V gene sequence: CDR1 GTSNPN, CDR2 SVGIG (reference sequence). Trimming took 3 bases from V and 5 from J; bases not matched to a gene: 4.

The V and J genes are TRBV7-9 and TRBJ1-6, with D unclear. V lost 1 base to trimming and J lost 2 bases, with 6 bases between them. From germline, CDR1 is SEHNR and CDR2 FQNEAQ (reference sequence). This CDR3 is 15 amino acids long. Here the CDR3 reads CASSLDGTYNSPLHF. CDR3 DNA sequence: TGTGCCAGCAGCTTAGACGGGACCTATAATTCACCCCTCCACTTT. Supplemented by reference TRBV7-9 and TRBJ1-6, the full variable domain reads DTGVSQNPRHKITKRGQNVTFRCDPISEHNRLYWYRQTLGQGPEFLTYFQNEAQLEKSRLLSDRFSAERPKGSFSTLEIQRTEQGDSAMYLCASSLDGTYNSPLHFGNGTRLTVT.

V gene TRBV30 combines with J gene TRBJ2-1; the D gene is possibly TRBD2 (5 bases). Germline CDR1 and CDR2: GTSNPN and SVGIG (reference sequence). The V end was cut by 6 bases, the J end by 0 bases, with 6 bases between. This CDR3 has 12 residues. CDR3 protein: CACSGSYNEQFF. Here the CDR3 DNA reads TGTGCCTGCAGCGGCTCCTACAATGAGCAGTTCTTC.

The V call is TRBV11-2, the J call TRBJ1-2, with 8 bases aligning to TRBD1. The CDR3 is 12 amino acids. Losses at the gene ends were 5 bases for V and 8 bases for J; bases not matched to a gene: 4. Germline V gene lookup returns CDR1 SGHAT and CDR2 FQNNGV. The CDR3 DNA reads TGTGCCAGCAGCGCCGGGGACAGGGGCTACACCTTC. This translates into CASSAGDRGYTF.

This chain joins TRBV4-1 and TRBJ1-1; no definite D call. The CDR3 is 14 residues long. Germline-derived CDR1 and CDR2 are MGHRA and YSYEKL. V lost 0 bases to trimming and J lost 3 bases, with 8 bases between them. This CDR3 is CASSQDTQYTEAFF. The CDR3, as DNA: TGCGCCAGCAGCCAAGATACACAGTACACTGAAGCTTTCTTT.

This chain uses TRBV6-6 with TRBJ2-6, with TRBD1 as a possible D gene (5 bases). The CDR3 covers 14 residues. Germline CDR1 is MNHNY and CDR2 is SVGAGI (reference sequence). V was pared by 6 bases and J by 0 bases, with 6 bases between. The CDR3 region has the DNA TGTGCCAGCAGGGACACCTCTGGGGCCAACGTCCTGACTTTC. This translates into CASRDTSGANVLTF.

This chain's CDR3 is CASSRTAGELFF. The CDR3 nucleotides are TGTGCCAGTAGTAGGACGGCCGGGGAGCTGTTTTTT. The chain employs TRBV19 and TRBJ2-2, with no clear D. The CDR3 runs to 12 residues. Germline CDR1 is LNHDA and CDR2 is SQIVND (reference sequence). Deletions cut 4 bases from V and 6 bases from J, with 6 bases between.